This TCR beta chain is from a study of T cell repertoires in cytomegalovirus infection. About the study: The public TCR beta signatures pointed to both CMV infection and matching HLA type.

Study results and limitations: Totalled public TCR beta family frequency picked out people who carried CMV plus the relevant HLA. Ex vivo responses were dominated by HLA-C-restricted CMV-specific TCR beta clonotypes.

Trimming left V 5 bases short and J 4 bases short, with 14 bases between. Germline CDR1 PRHDT, CDR2 FYEKMQ (reference sequence). The CDR3 consists of 14 residues. This clonotype was counted at least ten times. The antigen remains undetermined. TCRdb reprocessed the reads with MiXCR, giving one entry per CDR3 protein. The sample has some 920,000 distinct CDR3 sequences, approximately 33% seen once. The specimen was cultured CD8+ T cells from PBMCs, collected from culture after CMV antigen stimulation. This TCR was recovered from a human donor in good health (CMV status not recorded). Some clones in this sample may be carry-over from other donors' samples. The rearrangement uses TRBV13 and TRBJ2-5; D may match TRBD1 or TRBD2 (5 bases each). CDR3 in DNA: TGTGCCAGCAGCGCTCGTCGGGGCGCAGAGACCCAGTACTTC. Encoded protein: CASSARRGAETQYF.